Listed below are T cell receptor beta chains from one sample, sequenced in a study of T cell changes during pregnancy in multiple sclerosis. The assay was immunoSEQ multiplex PCR, and TCRdb's table has in-frame clones only and misses some. The table records 130,000 or so clones, 90% to 98% of them present only once. Sequences were derived from peripheral blood, sampled after pregnancy. The source is a female donor with multiple sclerosis, enrolled in a pregnancy study. Both conserved end residues are trimmed from each CDR3. Fields, in order: clone size, CDR3 length, J gene, V gene, CDR3 protein. A row's size may be missing; if present it is once, few, many or a size class.

size: NA; length: 12; J: TRBJ2-2; V: TRBV28; CDR3: ASKEGTGTGELF
size: NA; length: 16; J: TRBJ2-7; V: TRBV7-2; CDR3: ASSRSGTSVKRSYEQY
size: NA; length: 16; J: TRBJ2-1; V: TRBV27; CDR3: ASSLRRTSGSSYNEQF
size: NA; length: 13; J: TRBJ2-3; V: TRBV19; CDR3: ASSITSAETDTQY
size: once; length: 13; J: TRBJ2-7; V: TRBV10-3; CDR3: AISGSAGATHEQY
size: NA; length: 15; J: TRBJ2-1; V: TRBV2; CDR3: ASRGRSTTSSYNEQF
size: NA; length: 13; J: TRBJ2-5; V: TRBV7-3; CDR3: ASSLNRGRGETQY
size: NA; length: 11; J: TRBJ2-1; V: TRBV2; CDR3: ATRDTTYNEQF
size: NA; length: 13; J: TRBJ2-3; V: TRBV7-8; CDR3: ASSTGTSGTDTQY
size: NA; length: 12; J: TRBJ2-7; V: TRBV14; CDR3: ASSQGTGGYEQY
size: NA; length: 9; J: TRBJ1-1; V: TRBV19; CDR3: ASSLLNEAF
size: NA; length: 10; J: TRBJ2-7; V: TRBV28; CDR3: ASSLYHYEQY
size: NA; length: 11; J: TRBJ1-1; V: TRBV14; CDR3: ASAHQGNTEAF